What follows describes a single TCR beta chain. It lacks a known antigen. Base qualities are not provided; no much larger clone lies one nucleotide away. V lost 2 bases and J lost 2 bases, and the count of bases not matched to a germline gene is 7. CDR1 DFQATT and CDR2 SNEGSKA are derived from the germline V gene (reference sequence). Its CDR3 holds 17 amino acids, cysteine through phenylalanine. The DNA shown is the 51-base CDR3, in frame from base 1. The library was obtained by RT-PCR. Sequenced using a NextSeq 550. In TCRdb, the public reads were trimmed at Q25 with fastp and aligned with MiXCR, with productive beta chains retained. Entries are consolidated by CDR3 protein sequence, retaining the most common genes and DNA. Recorded for this sample are under 200,000 distinct CDR3 sequences; over 25% of them occurred a single time. The ten largest clones represent approximately 3% of the sample. This specimen comes from a study of patients and donors after allogeneic stem cell transplantation (dated by TCRdb to about 2020).

This clonotype originated in a human donor who was either an allogeneic HSCT recipient or a stem cell or donor lymphocyte infusion donor (not recorded which). It is not recorded whose cells these are; they may come from a transplant donor. The material sequenced was blood, either unsorted or a sorted T cell fraction (not recorded which). Here the chain combines TRBV20-1 and TRBJ2-3; 13 bases in the middle match TRBD2. The CDR3 region: CSARRIGTSGTTDTQYF. In nucleotides, the sequence is TGCAGTGCTAGAAGAATCGGGACTAGCGGGACCACAGATACGCAGTATTTT.